This TCR beta chain was sequenced for a study of blood T cell repertoires in COVID-19. Study context: There were acute and convalescent COVID-19 samples, and they came from the United States, Italy and Spain. Sources were T cells, B-cell-depleted T cells, or PBMCs; the material itself was cDNA or gDNA.

Authors' analysis steps: It was from reference gene primer amplification that nucleated cell counts were estimated. Using immunoSEQ multiplex PCR, the repertoire was profiled, and TCRdb retains in-frame clones only, with some absent. V and J calls plus clone size are reproduced from that table; the DNA served to infer D and trimming. Here the sample spans 250,000 to 300,000 clones, under 90% being singletons. The V gene end was trimmed by 4 bases and the J gene end by 1 base; junction bases not matched to a gene: 7. The CDR3 covers 16 residues. The V gene's germline CDR1 is ENHRY and CDR2 SYGVKD. The J gene is TRBJ1-1, the V gene TRBV10-3, with 9 bases identical to TRBD1. The source is a man in his fifties or sixties with acute or convalescent COVID-19. Material for sequencing was peripheral blood. CDR3 coding DNA: TGTGCCATCAGTGCCCCCGGACAGGGGCCGAACACTGAAGCTTTCTTT. Its translation is CAISAPGQGPNTEAFF.